These 9 T cell receptor beta chains came from one sample sequenced in a study of OX40 agonist ivuxolimab in advanced cancers. Repertoires were generated with immunoSEQ multiplex PCR, while TCRdb's copy carries only in-frame clones and drops some. The data hold approximately 29,000 clones, with roughly 80% observed a single time. This specimen was CD4+ or CD8+ T cells sorted from blood, taken in a trial of the OX40 agonist ivuxolimab. The receptors were gathered from an adult with an advanced solid tumor such as melanoma, head and neck, liver or kidney cancer.

This clone has a single count. The gene calls are TRBV11-3 and TRBJ2-3, with unresolved D. Germline CDR1 is SGHNT and CDR2 is YENEEA. The V end lost 3 bases, the J end lost 3 bases, and 10 bases lay between the germline ends. The CDR3 is made up of 14 amino acids. The CDR3 is CASSFDDGTDTQYF. In nucleotides, the CDR3 is TGTGCCAGCAGCTTCGACGACGGGACAGATACGCAGTATTTT.

The genes are TRBV7-2 and TRBJ1-1; D possibly corresponds to TRBD1 (5 bases). This CDR3 spans 15 amino acids. Germline loops: CDR1 SGHTA, CDR2 FQGNSA. The ends were cut back, 2 bases at V and 4 bases at J, with 14 bases in the middle. CDR3: CASSLTGGGITEAFF. The CDR3 DNA follows: TGTGCCAGCAGCTTAACGGGCGGGGGGATCACTGAAGCTTTCTTT.

The chain employs TRBV6-5 and TRBJ2-1, with D perhaps matching TRBD1 (6 bases). V shed 2 bases and J shed 9 bases, with 17 bases lying between them. The germline V gene encodes CDR1 MNHEY and CDR2 SVGAGI. The CDR3 is 15 residues long. The CDR3 is CASSYQGRGEAEQFF. The CDR3 coding sequence is TGTGCCAGCAGTTACCAGGGCAGGGGCGAGGCTGAGCAGTTCTTC.

The chain is built from TRBV11-2 and TRBJ2-1; D ambiguous. This CDR3 spans 12 amino acids. Per germline, CDR1 SGHAT and CDR2 FQNNGV. V was cut by 1 base and J by 10 bases, with 8 bases left in between. CDR3 sequence (DNA): TGTGCCAGCAGCTTAGGCACGGAGGAGCAGTTCTTC. Translation: CASSLGTEEQFF.

This clone turned up a few times. This sequence joins TRBV19 and TRBJ1-2; D is possibly TRBD1 (5 bases). The CDR3 spans 14 residues. V was cut by 5 bases and J by 6 bases, with 16 bases left in between. Germline V gives CDR1 LNHDA, CDR2 SQIVND (reference sequence). The CDR3 spells CASSLRGPTHGYTF. CDR3 in DNA: TGTGCCAGTAGTCTCCGGGGCCCCACTCATGGCTACACCTTC.

This clone was seen just once. The J gene is TRBJ2-4, the V gene TRBV5-4, with a possible D match to TRBD1 (5 bases). The CDR3 loop spans 16 amino acids. Germline V CDR1 and CDR2: SGHNT, YYREEE (reference sequence). V dropped 1 base and J dropped 0 bases, with 11 bases sitting between them. CDR3 sequence reads: CASSLSTAIAKNIQYF. The DNA of the CDR3 is TGTGCCAGCAGCTTGTCGACAGCGATAGCCAAAAACATTCAGTACTTC.

The chain has TRBV19 and TRBJ2-7; no firm D call. V lost 1 base to trimming and J lost 4 bases, with 11 bases between them. Germline lookup yields CDR1 LNHDA and CDR2 SQIVND (reference sequence). This CDR3 region has 14 residues. The CDR3 bases are TGTGCCAGTAGTATAGGGGATGGGGAATACGAGCAGTACTTC. It translates to CASSIGDGEYEQYF. The full variable domain, its missing parts supplied by reference TRBV19 and TRBJ2-7, is DGGITQSPKYLFRKEGQNVTLSCEQNLNHDAMYWYRQDPGQGLRLIYYSQIVNDFQKGDIAEGYSVSREKKESFPLTVTSAQKNPTAFYLCASSIGDGEYEQYFGPGTRLTVT.

V usage is TRBV2 and J usage is TRBJ2-5; 8 positions match TRBD1. Germline-derived CDR1 and CDR2 are SNHLY and FYNNEI. Trimming cost V 7 bases and J 5 bases; bases outside gene matches: 6. The CDR3 is 13 amino acids. The CDR3 is CASKDRGGETQYF. CDR3 coding DNA: TGTGCCAGCAAAGACAGGGGTGGGGAGACCCAGTACTTC.

Concerning this clone: Other DNA sequences in the same sample also yield this CDR3. J is TRBJ2-7 and V is TRBV4-3; tentatively, D is TRBD1 or TRBD2 (5 bases each). Deletions cut 0 bases from V and 5 bases from J, with 14 bases between. Per the germline V gene, CDR1 is LGHNA and CDR2 is YSLEER. The CDR3 contains 15 residues. This CDR3 reads CASSQDMGDPDEQYF. The CDR3 nucleotides are TGCGCCAGCAGCCAAGACATGGGGGACCCAGACGAGCAGTACTTC.